The present TCR beta chain was sequenced within a study of blood T cell repertoires in COVID-19. This clone was seen only once. Germline trimming cut 1 base from V and 3 bases from J; bases unmatched to any gene: 7. The CDR3 length is 18 residues. Germline-derived CDR1 and CDR2 are SGHAT and FQNNGV. TCRdb's copy holds only in-frame clones and misses some; the assay was immunoSEQ multiplex PCR. The sample includes around 200,000 clones, 70% to 90% of them seen just once. The rearrangement joins TRBV11-2 to TRBJ2-3; 13 bases match TRBD2. Material for sequencing was peripheral blood. The source is a man aged 65-85 years with active or convalescent COVID-19. The CDR3 nucleotides are TGTGCCAGCAGCTTAGCCATACTAGCGGGAGGGCCGACAGATACGCAGTATTTT. Its protein product is CASSLAILAGGPTDTQYF.